The 31 T cell receptor beta chains reported below all come from one sample, sequenced in a study of blood T cells in healthy people across ages. A second roughly 6 to 11 cycle PCR used barcoded and J-beta primers. MiXCR, run by TCRdb on the 5' RACE reads, gives a single entry per CDR3 protein. The profile covers some 1,500,000 distinct CDR3 sequences, with about 42% appearing a single time and less than 5% taken by the ten largest. Input material: blood. These receptors all come from a young woman in good health.

The rearrangement uses TRBV7-9 and TRBJ1-4; TRBD1 matches 9 bases. Germline V gene lookup returns CDR1 SEHNR and CDR2 FQNEAQ (reference sequence). The ends lost 6 bases at V and 7 bases at J; junction bases unmatched: 9. The CDR3 has 15 residues. CDR3 in amino acids: CASRQTGGFFEKLFF. The CDR3 nucleotides are TGTGCCAGCAGACAAACAGGGGGCTTTTTTGAAAAACTGTTTTTT.

A few counts support this clonotype. This rearrangement joins TRBV7-2 to TRBJ1-2; 12 bases match TRBD1. This CDR3 region has 15 residues. Germline assignment: CDR1 SGHTA and CDR2 FQGNSA. Trimming removed 4 bases from V and 7 bases from J; junction bases left unmatched: 7. The CDR3 region is CASSSSGTGGSGYTF. CDR3 DNA sequence: TGTGCCAGCAGCTCATCCGGGACAGGGGGCTCTGGCTACACCTTC.

The chain uses TRBV28 and TRBJ2-1; 11 nucleotides match TRBD2. The CDR3 has 16 residues. Germline V CDR1 and CDR2: MDHEN, SYDVKM. V was clipped by 5 bases and J by 1 base; unmatched bases: 4. As DNA, the CDR3 is TGTGCCAGCAGTCGTAGCGGGAGGGGTTCCTACAATGAGCAGTTCTTC. As protein: CASSRSGRGSYNEQFF.

The chain carries TRBV7-2 and TRBJ2-7; D not resolved. TRBJ2-5 matches the DNA end more closely, so the J call is doubtful. The CDR3 has 14 amino acids. The V gene's germline CDR1 is SGHTA and CDR2 FQGNSA. CDR3 loop: CASSLRAPEETQYF. Written as DNA, the CDR3 is TGTGCCAGCAGCTTACGAGCGCCGGAAGAGACCCAGTACTTC.

This clonotype appeared a few times. This sequence joins TRBV6-5 and TRBJ2-3; a possible D gene is TRBD2 (5 bases). Germline lookup yields CDR1 MNHEY and CDR2 SVGAGI. V shed 6 bases and J shed 6 bases, with 16 bases lying between them. There are 14 residues in the CDR3. The CDR3 here is CASRTQARRDTQYF. The CDR3 region has the DNA TGTGCCAGCAGGACTCAGGCGAGGAGGGATACGCAGTATTTT.

DNA of the CDR3: TGCAGTGCTAGAGCGGCGGGACAGGCCTCCTACAATGAGCAGTACTTC. Translating it yields CSARAAGQASYNEQYF. V gene TRBV20-1 combines with J gene TRBJ2-7; 8 bases align to TRBD1. CDR1 is DFQATT, CDR2 SNEGSKA, per germline (reference sequence). This CDR3 is built from 16 residues. V lost 1 base and J lost 7; bases outside the gene matches: 15.

This clonotype was recorded at least ten times. The chain is built from TRBV7-2 and TRBJ2-3; D gene unclear. Germline CDR1 and CDR2: SGHTA and FQGNSA. The CDR3 spans 15 residues. Between the trimmed V and J ends, which lost 4 bases and 0 bases, there was a span of 11 bases. CDR3 DNA sequence: TGTGCCAGCAGCTCCCAAGCACTCAGCACAGATACGCAGTATTTT. Translation gives CASSSQALSTDTQYF.

This clonotype has only a few counts. CDR3: CASSQVDADTQYF. The CDR3 DNA sequence: TGCGCCAGCAGCCAAGTTGACGCAGATACGCAGTATTTT. This sequence joins TRBV4-3 and TRBJ2-3; D unresolved. CDR3 size: 13 residues. Germline CDR1 and CDR2: LGHNA and YSLEER. Trimming stripped 1 base from V and 4 bases from J, with 6 bases between.

The genes are TRBV12-3 or TRBV12-4 and TRBJ1-5; D remains unclear. V was pared by 5 bases and J by 0 bases, with 5 bases between. The CDR3 has 13 amino acids. CDR3 coding DNA: TGTGCCAGCAGTAGAATTAGCAATCAGCCCCAGCATTTT. Translating it yields CASSRISNQPQHF.

The V call is TRBV20-1, the J call TRBJ1-2; D might be TRBD1 (5 bases). The CDR3 is made up of 16 amino acids. Germline values: CDR1 DFQATT, CDR2 SNEGSKA (reference sequence). The V end was cut by 5 bases, the J end by 4 bases, with 23 bases between. In nucleotides, the CDR3 is TGCAGTGCTTCCCCGCGGCGCGGGGGATTAACCTATGGCTACACCTTC. This sequence encodes CSASPRRGGLTYGYTF.

J is TRBJ1-1 and V is TRBV7-9, with D tentatively TRBD1 (5 bases). The CDR3 contains 15 residues. Germline assignment: CDR1 SEHNR and CDR2 FQNEAQ (reference sequence). The V and J ends lost 3 bases and 7 bases respectively, with 18 bases between them. This CDR3 is CASSFGGSEGVEAFF. The CDR3 DNA is TGTGCCAGCAGCTTCGGGGGGAGCGAAGGGGTTGAAGCTTTCTTT.

The rearrangement joins TRBV4-3 to TRBJ1-6; 8 bases line up with TRBD1. The CDR3 totals 15 residues. With V trimmed by 3 bases and J by 6 bases, 4 bases remained unmatched. Germline CDR1 is LGHNA and CDR2 is YSLEER. The CDR3 coding sequence is TGCGCCAGCAGCCATCGGGACAGGATTAATTCACCCCTCCACTTT. Translating gives CASSHRDRINSPLHF.

This clonotype was observed a handful of times. The chain employs TRBV4-2 and TRBJ1-2; D unresolved. Germline V gives CDR1 LGHNA, CDR2 YNFKEQ. CDR3 length equals 15 residues. Trimming pared 1 base from V and 2 bases from J, leaving 11 bases between. The CDR3 loop is CASSQGYIGNYGYTF. The CDR3 DNA reads TGTGCCAGCAGCCAAGGGTACATAGGGAACTATGGCTACACCTTC.

The genes are TRBV12-3 or TRBV12-4 and TRBJ2-4; D is tentatively TRBD1 or TRBD2 (5 bases each). TRBJ2-7 matches the DNA end more closely, so the J call is doubtful. The CDR3 loop spans 14 amino acids. The CDR3 DNA reads as TGTGCCAGCAGTCCGGGACGGCGACCCTACGAGCAGTACTTC. This codes for CASSPGRRPYEQYF.

The V call is TRBV28, the J call TRBJ1-3; D is perhaps TRBD1 (6 bases). Trimming removed 5 bases at V and 0 bases at J, with 17 bases between. The CDR3 is 17 residues long. Germline V CDR1 and CDR2: MDHEN, SYDVKM. The CDR3 coding sequence is TGTGCCAGCAGTCCCAGATTACAGGGCCGCTCTGGAAACACCATATATTTT. Protein: CASSPRLQGRSGNTIYF.

About this clonotype itself: The junction does not match germline at one end; this may be a read error. The rearrangement links TRBV12-3 or TRBV12-4 to TRBJ1-2, with D uncertain. The CDR3 spans 14 residues. The DNA of the CDR3 is TGTGCCGGCAGTTTTGGTTCGGGCAACTATGGCTACACCTTC. Translating it yields CAGSFGSGNYGYTF.

The V call is TRBV24-1, the J call TRBJ2-1; 10 bases agree with TRBD2. Trimming removed 3 bases from V and 7 bases from J; junction bases left unmatched: 5. This CDR3 has 15 amino acids. From germline, CDR1 is KGHDR and CDR2 SFDVKD. Here the CDR3 reads CATSDPAGGLNEQFF. The CDR3 DNA reads TGTGCCACCAGTGATCCAGCGGGAGGGTTAAATGAGCAGTTCTTC.

This clonotype was recorded a few times. J is TRBJ2-1 and V is TRBV6-5, with no clear D. The J call is in doubt because the DNA end fits TRBJ2-7 better. Germline lookup yields CDR1 MNHEY and CDR2 SVGAGI. This CDR3 region has 16 residues. The CDR3 DNA sequence: TGTGCCAGCAGTTACTCGCAGCAGAACAGCTACAATGAGCAGTACTTC. The encoded protein is CASSYSQQNSYNEQYF.

This clonotype was seen more than once but under ten times. The rearrangement links TRBV7-2 to TRBJ2-5; 8 bases line up with TRBD2. Trimming removed 1 base from V and 5 bases from J; junction bases left unmatched: 12. CDR1 and CDR2 (germline): SGHTA, FQGNSA. This CDR3 is built from 17 residues. The CDR3 nucleotides are TGTGCCAGCAGCTTAGTCCCAGCGGGAGTCCCGGAGGAGACCCAGTACTTC. It is translated as CASSLVPAGVPEETQYF.

The V and J genes are TRBV9 and TRBJ2-2; 8 bases map to TRBD2. V was clipped by 3 bases and J by 7 bases; unmatched bases: 8. The CDR3 sequence is 15 residues long. Germline CDR1 SGDLS, CDR2 YYNGEE. Here the CDR3 reads CASSGGTSEFGELFF. The CDR3 bases are TGTGCCAGCAGCGGCGGGACTAGTGAGTTCGGGGAGCTGTTTTTT.

In nucleotides, the CDR3 is TGTGCCAGCAGGGCACCCGGGGGAGGGGATTATGAAAAACTGTTTTTT. Its translation is CASRAPGGGDYEKLFF. V usage is TRBV12-3 or TRBV12-4 and J usage is TRBJ1-4, with a weak D call TRBD1 (5 bases). With 6 bases removed from V and 6 bases from J, the gap between germline ends came to 20 bases. CDR3 length: 16 residues.

A word on this clonotype: One end of the junction is discordant with germline, which a read error may explain. The chain employs TRBV2 and TRBJ2-1, with TRBD1 identical over 9 bases. The CDR3 has 13 residues. The germline gives CDR1 SNHLY, CDR2 FYNNEI. The chain's CDR3 is CASRTGGYNEKFF. The CDR3 DNA is TGTGCCAGCAGGACAGGGGGTTACAATGAGAAGTTCTTC.

The chain joins TRBV20-1 to TRBJ1-2, with D perhaps TRBD1 (5 bases). Germline-derived CDR1 and CDR2 are DFQATT and SNEGSKA (reference sequence). The V end lost 1 base, the J end lost 2 bases, and 11 bases lay between the germline ends. The CDR3 extends over 14 amino acids. The CDR3 region has the DNA TGCAGTGCTAGAGTTAACGGGGGGAACTATGGCTACACCTTC. This translates into CSARVNGGNYGYTF.

The rearrangement joins TRBV27 to TRBJ2-7, with D possibly being TRBD1 (5 bases). Trimming took off 8 bases at V and 3 bases at J, with 17 bases between the two ends. The germline V gene has CDR1 MNHEY and CDR2 SMNVEV (reference sequence). The CDR3 is 14 amino acids. CDR3 sequence (DNA): TGTGCCAGCGCCTGGGGCAGAAGATACTACGAGCAGTACTTC. This encodes CASAWGRRYYEQYF.

The rearrangement uses TRBV10-3 and TRBJ1-1; D possibly corresponds to TRBD1 (5 bases). Germline V lookup: CDR1 ENHRY, CDR2 SYGVKD. This CDR3 has 14 residues. Between the trimmed V and J ends, which lost 3 bases and 3 bases, there was a span of 11 bases. CDR3 DNA: TGTGCCATCAGTGAATGGGGGGATGACACTGAAGCTTTCTTT. Protein product: CAISEWGDDTEAFF.

This chain connects TRBV20-1 to TRBJ2-1; 15 nucleotides match TRBD2. The CDR3 sequence is 17 residues long. With 3 bases clipped from V and 8 bases from J, the junction kept 11 bases outside the gene matches. Germline V CDR1 and CDR2: DFQATT, SNEGSKA (reference sequence). CDR3 DNA: TGCAGTGCTAGGGCCCCTGGACTAGCGGGAGGGGGATATGAGCAGTTCTTC. Its protein product is CSARAPGLAGGGYEQFF.

V gene TRBV6-2 or TRBV6-3 combines with J gene TRBJ2-5, with a possible D match to TRBD2 (6 bases). The end of the DNA fits TRBJ2-7 better, so the J call may be wrong. Germline V gene data show CDR1 as MNHEY and CDR2 as SVGEGT. CDR3 length equals 16 residues. The CDR3 DNA reads TGTGCCAGCAGCGAAAGACTAGGAGGGCTTTGGGACGAGCAGTACTTC. Translating it yields CASSERLGGLWDEQYF.

The chain couples TRBV6-5 to TRBJ2-7; TRBD1 is a possible D gene (5 bases). The CDR3 contains 14 residues. Trimming took 6 bases from V and 0 from J, leaving 12 bases between them. Germline CDR1 MNHEY, CDR2 SVGAGI. The CDR3 region has the DNA TGTGCCAGCAGAACTCACCAGGGCTCCTACGAGCAGTACTTC. Encoded protein: CASRTHQGSYEQYF.

In the case of this clonotype: At one end, the junction sequence differs from germline, possibly due to a read error. The chain links TRBV29-1 to TRBJ2-3, with TRBD2 identical over 7 bases. Germline values: CDR1 SQVTM, CDR2 ANQGSEA. The length of the CDR3 is 17 residues. The CDR3 sequence: CSVEVPGPWTSLDRQYF. CDR3 coding DNA: TGCAGCGTTGAAGTTCCCGGACCCTGGACTAGTCTGGATAGGCAGTATTTT.

The chain employs TRBV27 and TRBJ1-2; no clear D. The V end was cut by 4 bases, the J end by 6 bases, with 12 bases between. Germline CDR1 is MNHEY and CDR2 is SMNVEV (reference sequence). This CDR3 is built from 13 residues. CDR3 residues: CASSWRPAHGYTF. The CDR3 nucleotides read TGTGCCAGCAGTTGGCGACCAGCGCATGGCTACACCTTC.

In its sample, this clonotype was seen a few times. This chain connects TRBV20-1 to TRBJ2-3, with TRBD1 identical over 7 bases. The CDR3 loop spans 14 amino acids. With 5 bases clipped from V and 6 bases from J, the junction kept 11 bases outside the gene matches. The V gene's germline CDR1 is DFQATT and CDR2 SNEGSKA (reference sequence). CDR3 coding DNA: TGCAGTGCTCGCGGACAGGTGCCACATGATACGCAGTATTTT. This sequence encodes CSARGQVPHDTQYF.